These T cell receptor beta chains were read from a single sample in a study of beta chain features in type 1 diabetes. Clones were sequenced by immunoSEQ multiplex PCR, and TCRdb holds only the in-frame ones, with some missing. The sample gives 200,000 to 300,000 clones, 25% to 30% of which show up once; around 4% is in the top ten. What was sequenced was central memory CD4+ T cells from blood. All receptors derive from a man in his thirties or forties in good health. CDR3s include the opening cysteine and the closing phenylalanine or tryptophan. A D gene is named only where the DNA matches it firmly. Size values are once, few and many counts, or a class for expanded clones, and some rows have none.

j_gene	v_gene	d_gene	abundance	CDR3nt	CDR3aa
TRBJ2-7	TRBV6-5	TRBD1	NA	TGTGCCAGCACGGGACAGGGGGCCAACGAGCAGTACTTC	CASTGQGANEQYF
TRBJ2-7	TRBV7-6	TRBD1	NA	TGTGCCAGCAGCTTACATGACTCGACAGGGTATCCCTACGAGCAGTACTTC	CASSLHDSTGYPYEQYF
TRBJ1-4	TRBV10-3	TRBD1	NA	TGTGCCTCTTGGGACAGTAATGAAAAACTGTTTTTT	CASWDSNEKLFF
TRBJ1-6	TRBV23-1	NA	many	TGCGCCAGCAGTCAGGCCATAGGCGTATCTGCACCCCTCCACTTT	CASSQAIGVSAPLHF
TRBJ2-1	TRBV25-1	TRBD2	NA	TGTGCCAGCAGTGAATACAGCGGGGCGAGCTCCTACAATGAGCAGTTCTTC	CASSEYSGASSYNEQFF
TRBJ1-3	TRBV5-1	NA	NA	TGCGCCAGCAGCTATGACAGCGCTGGAAACACCATATATTTT	CASSYDSAGNTIYF
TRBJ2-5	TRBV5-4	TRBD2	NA	TGTGCCAGCAGCTTAGTCGGACTAGCGGAGACCCAGTACTTC	CASSLVGLAETQYF
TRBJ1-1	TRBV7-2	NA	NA	TGTGCCAGCAGCTTGAGGGCGAACACTGAAGCTTTCTTT	CASSLRANTEAFF
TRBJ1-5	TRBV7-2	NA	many	TGTGCCAGCAGCTTAGGGGGCGAAGGGCAGCCCCAGCATTTT	CASSLGGEGQPQHF
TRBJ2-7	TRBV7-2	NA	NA	TGTGCCAGCAGCTTAACGGGACAAATCTACGAGCAGTACTTC	CASSLTGQIYEQYF
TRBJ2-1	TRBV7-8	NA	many	TGTGCCAGCACCCGCGGAGGGGCCAATGAGCAGTTCTTC	CASTRGGANEQFF
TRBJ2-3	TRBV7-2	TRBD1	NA	TGTGCCAGCAGCTTAGGGAGCCCGACAGGGTTCGATACGCAGTATTTT	CASSLGSPTGFDTQYF